This TCR beta chain was sequenced during a study of beta chain features in type 1 diabetes. In this sample, this clone turned up a few times. Its antigen is as yet unknown. Regarding the study as a whole: A potential influence of HLA type upon TCRB rearrangement remained unresolved herein. TCRB CDR3 length was moderately but significantly reduced in all four CD4+ subsets of Type 1 diabetes patients.

Trimming removed 1 base at V and 2 bases at J, with 8 bases between. The CDR3 totals 14 residues. From germline, CDR1 is LGHNA and CDR2 YSLEER. The investigators reverse transcribed all of the isolated RNA, so they sequenced expressed TCRB transcripts. Profiling relied on immunoSEQ multiplex PCR, and the TCRdb table lists in-frame clones only, not all of them. Of 400,000 or so clones in the sample, 10% to 15% were seen once. This rearrangement joins TRBV4-3 to TRBJ1-2, with a weak D call TRBD1 (5 bases). Sequencing was done on a sample of naive CD4+ T cells from blood. The clonotype originates from a woman aged 18-29 years with type 1 diabetes. The CDR3 DNA reads TGCGCCAGCAGCCAAGGGGGCTGGAACTATGGCTACACCTTC. Its protein is CASSQGGWNYGYTF.